This is a list of T cell receptor beta chains from one sample in a study of PD-L1 blockade in urothelial cancer. Assay used: immunoSEQ multiplex PCR; TCRdb lists only in-frame clones, some missing. The sample yields roughly 100,000 clones, approximately 87% seen once. Specimen: PBMCs, collected around atezolizumab (anti-PD-L1) treatment. All receptors come from a man in his 70s with urothelial cancer. The CDR3 runs from the conserved cysteine through the conserved F or W. Fields, in order: D gene, V gene, clone size, J gene, CDR3 protein, CDR3 DNA. D genes are given only for firm matches. Rows may omit the clone size; those that give it use once, few, many or a size class.

TRBD2	TRBV7-9	NA	TRBJ2-5	CASSLNSGGETQYF	TGTGCCAGCAGCTTAAATAGCGGGGGGGAGACCCAGTACTTC
TRBD2	TRBV6-1	NA	TRBJ2-1	CASRGGPMNEQFF	TGTGCCAGCAGGGGAGGGCCTATGAATGAGCAGTTCTTC
TRBD2	TRBV5-4	once	TRBJ2-7	CASSTGLAGREQYF	TGTGCCAGCAGCACGGGACTAGCGGGGAGGGAGCAGTACTTC
NA	TRBV6-1	once	TRBJ2-2	CATPGGGSSTGELFF	TGTGCCACCCCTGGAGGCGGCTCCAGTACCGGGGAGCTGTTTTTT
TRBD1	TRBV5-4	NA	TRBJ2-2	CASSLQGSGELFF	TGTGCCAGCAGCTTACAGGGGTCCGGGGAGCTGTTTTTT
TRBD1	TRBV11-3	once	TRBJ2-7	CASSPRDRGYEQYF	TGTGCCAGCAGCCCCCGGGACAGGGGCTACGAGCAGTACTTC
TRBD1	TRBV5-4	NA	TRBJ1-2	CASSRGQVDGYTF	TGTGCCAGCAGCCGCGGACAGGTAGATGGCTACACCTTC
NA	TRBV5-6	NA	TRBJ2-7	CASRPSGVGEQYF	TGTGCCAGCAGGCCCTCGGGGGTTGGAGAGCAGTACTTC
TRBD2	TRBV5-1	NA	TRBJ2-1	CASSLGTSTEQFF	TGCGCCAGCAGCTTGGGGACTAGTACTGAGCAGTTCTTC
TRBD2	TRBV19	NA	TRBJ2-1	CASTDVLLAHEQFF	TGTGCCAGTACCGACGTCTTACTAGCGCACGAGCAGTTCTTC
TRBD2	TRBV5-1	NA	TRBJ2-3	CASSSGTSGDTDTQYF	TGCGCCAGCAGCTCCGGGACTAGCGGGGACACAGATACGCAGTATTTT
TRBD2	TRBV28	NA	TRBJ2-3	CASSSLIAGGPDTQYF	TGTGCCAGCAGTTCCCTGATAGCGGGAGGGCCAGATACGCAGTATTTT
NA	TRBV6-5	NA	TRBJ1-2	CASSPSGADRYTF	TGTGCCAGCAGTCCCTCCGGTGCCGATCGCTACACCTTC
TRBD1	TRBV27	NA	TRBJ1-6	CASSRGTGLNSPLHF	TGTGCCAGCAGTCGGGGGACAGGCCTAAATTCACCCCTCCACTTT
NA	TRBV19	few	TRBJ1-5	CASSDSSNQPQHF	TGTGCCAGTTCTGACAGTAGCAATCAGCCCCAGCATTTT
TRBD2	TRBV7-6	NA	TRBJ2-5	CASSTFTGGGTQETQYF	TGTGCCAGCAGCACTTTCACTGGCGGGGGGACCCAAGAGACCCAGTACTTC
TRBD1	TRBV29-1	NA	TRBJ1-6	CSATGGQGSPLHF	TGCAGCGCCACAGGGGGCCAGGGATCACCCCTCCACTTT
NA	TRBV6-5	NA	TRBJ2-7	CASSSPHQGPYEQYF	TGTGCCAGCAGTTCCCCCCATCAGGGTCCCTACGAGCAGTACTTC
NA	TRBV5-1	NA	TRBJ2-7	CASSLGATGSGGNEQYF	TGCGCCAGCAGCTTGGGGGCCACAGGATCTGGAGGGAACGAGCAGTACTTC
TRBD2	TRBV7-3	NA	TRBJ2-3	CASSATSGEPDTQYF	TGTGCCAGCAGCGCCACTAGCGGGGAGCCAGATACGCAGTATTTT